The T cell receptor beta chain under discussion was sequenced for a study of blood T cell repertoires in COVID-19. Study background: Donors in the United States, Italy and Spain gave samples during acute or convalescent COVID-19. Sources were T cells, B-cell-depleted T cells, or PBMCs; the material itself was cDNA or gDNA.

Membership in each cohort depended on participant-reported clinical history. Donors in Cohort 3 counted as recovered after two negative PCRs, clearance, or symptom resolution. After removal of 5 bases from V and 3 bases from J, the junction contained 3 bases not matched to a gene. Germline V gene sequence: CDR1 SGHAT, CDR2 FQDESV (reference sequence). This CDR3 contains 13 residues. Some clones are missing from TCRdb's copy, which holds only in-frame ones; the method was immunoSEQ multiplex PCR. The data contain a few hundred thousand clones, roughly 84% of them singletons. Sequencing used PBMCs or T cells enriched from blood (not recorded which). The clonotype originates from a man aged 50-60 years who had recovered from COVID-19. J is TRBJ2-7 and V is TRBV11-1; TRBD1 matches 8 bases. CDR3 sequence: CASSDDRGYEQYF. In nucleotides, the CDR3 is TGTGCCAGCAGCGATGACAGGGGCTACGAGCAGTACTTC.